These 14 T cell receptor beta chains originate from one sample sequenced in a study of blood T cell repertoires in COVID-19. Sequenced by immunoSEQ multiplex PCR; TCRdb stores in-frame clones only, minus some. The sample lists about 210,000 clones, roughly 84% occurring once. The sequencing sample was made of PBMCs or T cells enriched from blood (not recorded which). All receptors derive from a man aged 30 to 45 in a cohort exposed to, infected with or recovered from COVID-19 (not recorded which).

The V gene is TRBV7-9, the J gene TRBJ2-1; 8 bases agree with TRBD2. J lost 0 bases, V lost 5 bases, and 12 bases had no gene match. The CDR3 runs 18 residues. Germline lookup yields CDR1 SEHNR and CDR2 FQNEAQ (reference sequence). The CDR3 DNA follows: TGTGCCAGCAGCCGGGGGCTAGCGGGCGCGAGCTCCTACAATGAGCAGTTCTTC. It specifies CASSRGLAGASSYNEQFF. Complete variable domain (other parts from reference TRBV7-9 and TRBJ2-1): DTGVSQNPRHKITKRGQNVTFRCDPISEHNRLYWYRQTLGQGPEFLTYFQNEAQLEKSRLLSDRFSAERPKGSFSTLEIQRTEQGDSAMYLCASSRGLAGASSYNEQFFGPGTRLTVL.

V and J are TRBV5-1 and TRBJ2-1, with 7 bases fitting TRBD2. V gave up 0 bases and J gave up 5 bases; unmatched junction bases: 5. Per the germline V gene, CDR1 is SGHRS and CDR2 is YFSETQ. The CDR3 consists of 15 residues. In nucleotides, the CDR3 is TGCGCCAGCAGCTTGGGGGCTAGCGGAAACAATGAGCAGTTCTTC. Translated, it gives CASSLGASGNNEQFF.

This rearrangement joins TRBV16 to TRBJ2-7, with a possible D match to TRBD2 (6 bases). Trimming shortened V by 2 bases and J by 6 bases, and 8 bases separated the two germline ends. The germline gives CDR1 KGHSY, CDR2 FQNENV. The CDR3 contains 12 residues. This CDR3 reads CASSQPAGEQYF. The CDR3 DNA reads TGTGCCAGCAGCCAACCAGCGGGCGAGCAGTACTTC. The variable domain in full, with the rest retrieved from reference TRBV16 and TRBJ2-7, is GEEVAQTPKHLVRGEGQKAKLYCAPIKGHSYVFWYQQVLKNEFKFLISFQNENVFDETGMPKERFSAKCLPNSPCSLEIQATKLEDSAVYFCASSQPAGEQYFGPGTRLTVT.

J is TRBJ1-1 and V is TRBV28, with 9 bases identical to TRBD1. V dropped 2 bases and J dropped 6; count of bases not matched to a gene: 7. The CDR3 is 15 residues long. Germline CDR1 and CDR2: MDHEN and SYDVKM. Here the CDR3 reads CASSLGGTGKAEAFF. The CDR3 nucleotides read TGTGCCAGCAGTTTAGGCGGGACAGGGAAAGCTGAAGCTTTCTTT.

Only one count was recorded for this clone. This chain uses TRBV24-1 with TRBJ1-2; unclear D gene. Deletions cut 4 bases from V and 5 bases from J, with 10 bases between. The CDR3 has 13 amino acids. Germline V CDR1 and CDR2: KGHDR, SFDVKD. In nucleotides, the CDR3 is TGTGCCACCAGTGACCCGACAAGGTATGGCTACACCTTC. It codes for CATSDPTRYGYTF.

The gene calls are TRBV19 and TRBJ2-7; 10 bases map to TRBD1. Germline CDR1 LNHDA, CDR2 SQIVND (reference sequence). J was trimmed by 4 bases and V by 3 bases; bases with no gene match: 3. This CDR3 region has 14 residues. CDR3 sequence (DNA): TGTGCCAGTAGTATTCAGGACAGGGGGTACGAGCAGTACTTC. Protein product: CASSIQDRGYEQYF.

This sequence joins TRBV7-2 and TRBJ2-5; 10 nucleotides agree with TRBD1. V was pared by 3 bases and J by 5 bases, with 9 bases of the junction left unmatched. This CDR3 region has 16 residues. Germline values: CDR1 SGHTA, CDR2 FQGNSA. CDR3 sequence reads: CASSLVGTGESETQYF. The CDR3 bases are TGTGCCAGCAGCTTGGTGGGGACAGGGGAGAGCGAGACCCAGTACTTC.

The table lists this clone with a few counts. The chain joins TRBV28 to TRBJ1-4, with D unresolved. The CDR3 is 14 residues long. Trimming took 3 bases from V and 10 from J, leaving 15 bases between them. Germline loops: CDR1 MDHEN, CDR2 SYDVKM. CDR3 protein: CASSFRRGSAKLFF. The CDR3 DNA is TGTGCCAGCAGTTTCAGGAGAGGGTCAGCAAAACTGTTTTTT. Full variable domain (missing parts from reference TRBV28 and TRBJ1-4): DVKVTQSSRYLVKRTGEKVFLECVQDMDHENMFWYRQDPGLGLRLIYFSYDVKMKEKGDIPEGYSVSREKKERFSLILESASTNQTSMYLCASSFRRGSAKLFFGSGTQLSVL.

This chain uses TRBV21-1 with TRBJ2-5; TRBD1 is taken as the D call from the table, unchecked against the DNA. TRBV21-1 is given as a pseudogene. The CDR3 is made up of 14 amino acids. CDR3 coding DNA: TGTGCCAGCAGTCCAAAACAGGGTTTAGAGACCCAGTACTTC. Translated, it gives CASSPKQGLETQYF.

This clone has more than one count but fewer than ten. This chain links TRBV6-5 with TRBJ2-7; 7 bases map to TRBD1. CDR1 is MNHEY, CDR2 SVGAGI, per germline. The CDR3 sequence is 14 residues long. With 6 bases clipped from V and 4 bases from J, the junction kept 9 bases outside the gene matches. In DNA, the CDR3 is TGTGCCAGCAGAAGACAGGGTTCTTGGTACGAGCAGTACTTC. Its translation is CASRRQGSWYEQYF.

The chain employs TRBV18 and TRBJ1-1; a weak D match, TRBD1 (6 bases). CDR3 length: 16 residues. Trimming pared 2 bases from V and 4 bases from J, leaving 17 bases between. The germline CDR1 and CDR2 sequences are KGHSH and LQKENI. The CDR3 protein is CASSPADRVLFTEAFF. In nucleotides, the CDR3 is TGTGCCAGCTCACCAGCGGACAGAGTCCTATTCACTGAAGCTTTCTTT.

The chain carries TRBV28 and TRBJ2-1; 14 bases fit TRBD2. The V and J ends lost 3 bases and 2 bases, in that order; junction bases with no gene match: 12. Looked up from germline, CDR1 is MDHEN and CDR2 is SYDVKM. The CDR3 is 20 residues long. CDR3 nucleotides: TGTGCCAGCAGTTTCCCGAGGACTAGCGGGAGGTTGAGAGCCTACAATGAGCAGTTCTTC. Its protein is CASSFPRTSGRLRAYNEQFF.

This clone is a singleton in its sample. The V call is TRBV27, the J call TRBJ2-5, with 7 bases aligning to TRBD1. V lost 2 bases to trimming and J lost 4 bases; unmatched junction nucleotides: 7. CDR1 is MNHEY and CDR2 is SMNVEV in the germline V gene (reference sequence). This CDR3 has 15 residues. This chain's CDR3 is CASSLVRGRGETQYF. CDR3 nucleotides: TGTGCCAGCAGTTTAGTTAGGGGGCGCGGAGAGACCCAGTACTTC.

The CDR3 sequence: CASSQEGTSSRPDTQYF. The CDR3 coding sequence is TGCGCCAGCAGCCAGGAGGGGACTAGCTCTCGCCCAGATACGCAGTATTTT. The V call is TRBV4-3, the J call TRBJ2-3, with 9 bases identical to TRBD2. The CDR3 totals 17 residues. CDR1 LGHNA and CDR2 YSLEER come from the germline V gene. The junction had 11 bases not matched to a gene; V was cut back by 3 bases and J by 4 bases.